This T cell receptor (beta chain) was found in a study of blood T cell repertoires in COVID-19. Study summary: Italy, Spain and the United States were the sources of the convalescent and acute COVID-19 samples.

This clone was picked up a small number of times. Seattle patient enrollment occurred during active infection, with longitudinal follow-up thereafter. TCRdb keeps only in-frame clones here, not all; method: immunoSEQ multiplex PCR. The top ten hold around 8% of the sample, which has 150,000 to 200,000 clones, 82% seen once. Sequencing was carried out using peripheral blood. This TCR was recovered from an older woman with COVID-19, enrolled during active disease.

CDR3 nucleotides: TGCGCCAGCAGAACCGAGTCCTACAATGAGCAGTTCTTC. Translation gives CASRTESYNEQFF. This chain connects TRBV5-1 to TRBJ2-1; the D is unclear. Trimming left V 5 bases short and J 1 base short, with 7 bases between. The CDR3 spans 13 residues. Germline CDR1 reads SGHRS; CDR2 reads YFSETQ.